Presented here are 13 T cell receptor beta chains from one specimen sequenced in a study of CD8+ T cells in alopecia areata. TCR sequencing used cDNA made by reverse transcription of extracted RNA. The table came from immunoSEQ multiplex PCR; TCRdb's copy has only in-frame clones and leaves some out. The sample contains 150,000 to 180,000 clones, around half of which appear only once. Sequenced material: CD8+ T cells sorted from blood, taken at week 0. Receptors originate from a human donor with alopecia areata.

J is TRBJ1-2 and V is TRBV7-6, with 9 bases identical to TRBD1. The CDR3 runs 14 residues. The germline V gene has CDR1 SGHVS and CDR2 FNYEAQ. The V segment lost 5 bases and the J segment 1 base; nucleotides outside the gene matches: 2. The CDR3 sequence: CASSQGQGNYGYTF. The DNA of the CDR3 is TGTGCCAGCAGCCAGGGACAGGGTAACTATGGCTACACCTTC.

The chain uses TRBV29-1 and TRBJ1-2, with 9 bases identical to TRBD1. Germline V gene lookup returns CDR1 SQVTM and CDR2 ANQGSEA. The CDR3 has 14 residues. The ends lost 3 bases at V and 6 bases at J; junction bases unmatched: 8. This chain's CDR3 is CSVDDQQGADGYTF. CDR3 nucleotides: TGCAGCGTTGACGATCAACAGGGGGCGGATGGCTACACCTTC.

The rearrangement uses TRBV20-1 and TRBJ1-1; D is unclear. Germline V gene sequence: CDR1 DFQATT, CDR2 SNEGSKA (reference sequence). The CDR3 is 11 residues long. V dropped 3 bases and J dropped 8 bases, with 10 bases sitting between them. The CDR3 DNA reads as TGCAGTGCTAGGGACCGGGAAGAAGCTTTCTTT. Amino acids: CSARDREEAFF.

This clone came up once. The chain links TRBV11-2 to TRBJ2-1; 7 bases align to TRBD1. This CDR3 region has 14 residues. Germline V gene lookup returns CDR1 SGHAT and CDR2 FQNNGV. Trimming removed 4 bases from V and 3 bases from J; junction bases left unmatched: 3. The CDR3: CASSYRQGYNEQFF. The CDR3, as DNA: TGTGCCAGCAGCTACCGACAGGGCTACAATGAGCAGTTCTTC.

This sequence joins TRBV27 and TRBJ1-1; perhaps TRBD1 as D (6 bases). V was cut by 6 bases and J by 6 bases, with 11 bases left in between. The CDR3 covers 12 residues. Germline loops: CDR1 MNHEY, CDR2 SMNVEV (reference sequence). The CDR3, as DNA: TGTGCCAGCAGCGAACAGGGATCTGAAGCTTTCTTT. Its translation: CASSEQGSEAFF.

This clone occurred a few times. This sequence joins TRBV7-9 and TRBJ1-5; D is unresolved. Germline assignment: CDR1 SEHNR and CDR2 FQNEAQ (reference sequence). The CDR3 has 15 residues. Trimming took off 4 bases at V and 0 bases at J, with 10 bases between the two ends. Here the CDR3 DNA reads TGTGCCAGCAGCTCGACCGATACTAGCAATCAGCCCCAGCATTTT. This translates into CASSSTDTSNQPQHF.

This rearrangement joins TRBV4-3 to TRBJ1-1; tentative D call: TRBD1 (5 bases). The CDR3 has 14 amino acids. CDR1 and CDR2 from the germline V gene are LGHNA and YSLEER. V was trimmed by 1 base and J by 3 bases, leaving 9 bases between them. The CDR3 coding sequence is TGCGCCAGCAGCCAAGTGGAAGGGGACACTGAAGCTTTCTTT. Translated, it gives CASSQVEGDTEAFF.

CDR3 nucleotide sequence: TGTGCCTGGAGCGAGGGAATGTTCGTGACCGGGGAGCTGTTTTTT. It is translated as CAWSEGMFVTGELFF. This chain uses TRBV30 with TRBJ2-2; maybe TRBD2 (5 bases). The V gene's germline CDR1 is GTSNPN and CDR2 SVGIG (reference sequence). The CDR3 has 15 amino acids. The V end was cut by 3 bases, the J end by 5 bases, with 16 bases between. Together with reference TRBV30 and TRBJ2-2, the CDR3 gives the full variable domain: SQTIHQWPATLVQPVGSPLSLECTVEGTSNPNLYWYRQAAGRGLQLLFYSVGIGQISSEVPQNLSASRPQDRQFILSSKKLLLSDSGFYLCAWSEGMFVTGELFFGEGSRLTVL.

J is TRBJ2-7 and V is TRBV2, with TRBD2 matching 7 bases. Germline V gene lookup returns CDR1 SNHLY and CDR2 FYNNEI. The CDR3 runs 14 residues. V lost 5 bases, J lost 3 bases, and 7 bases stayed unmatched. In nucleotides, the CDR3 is TGTGCCAGCAGTCCGGCGGGGGAGAACTACGAGCAGTACTTC. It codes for CASSPAGENYEQYF.

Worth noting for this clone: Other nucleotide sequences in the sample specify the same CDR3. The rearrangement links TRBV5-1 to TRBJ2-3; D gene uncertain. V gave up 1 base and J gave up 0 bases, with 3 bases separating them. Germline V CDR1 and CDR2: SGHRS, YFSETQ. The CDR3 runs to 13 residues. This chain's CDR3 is CASSLSSTDTQYF. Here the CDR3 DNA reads TGCGCCAGCAGCTTGTCTAGCACAGATACGCAGTATTTT.

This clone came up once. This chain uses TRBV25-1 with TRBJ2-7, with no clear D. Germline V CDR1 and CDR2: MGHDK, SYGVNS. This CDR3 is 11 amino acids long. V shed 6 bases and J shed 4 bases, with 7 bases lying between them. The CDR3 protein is CASRRAYEQYF. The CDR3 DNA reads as TGTGCCAGCAGAAGAGCGTACGAGCAGTACTTC.

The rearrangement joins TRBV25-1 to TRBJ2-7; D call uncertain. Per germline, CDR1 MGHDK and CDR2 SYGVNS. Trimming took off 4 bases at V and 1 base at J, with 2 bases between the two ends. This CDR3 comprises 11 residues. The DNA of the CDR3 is TGTGCCAGCAGTGGGTCCTACGAGCAGTACTTC. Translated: CASSGSYEQYF.

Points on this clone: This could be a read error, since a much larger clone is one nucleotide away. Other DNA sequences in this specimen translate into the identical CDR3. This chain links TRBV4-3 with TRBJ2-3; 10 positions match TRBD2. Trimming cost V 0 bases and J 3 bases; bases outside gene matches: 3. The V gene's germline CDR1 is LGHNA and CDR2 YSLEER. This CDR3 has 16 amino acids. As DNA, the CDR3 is TGCGCCAGCAGCCAAGATGGAGCGGGGGGGACAGATACGCAGTATTTT. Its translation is CASSQDGAGGTDTQYF.